This record looks at one T cell receptor beta chain sequence and its context. The target antigen is unknown. This entry is derived from a study of beta chain features in type 1 diabetes. Across the whole study: Patients were similar to healthy donors in age and gender (as well as in cell yields).

The investigators reverse transcribed all of the isolated RNA, so they sequenced expressed TCRB transcripts. Profiled with immunoSEQ multiplex PCR; TCRdb holds only in-frame clones, not every one. Counted here are about 900,000 clones, around a sixth occurring once; the ten biggest clones make up 0.023%. Study-wide results and caveats: The study found moderately but significantly shorter TCRB CDR3s in all four CD4+ subsets of Type 1 diabetes patients.

The sequence was obtained from a woman aged 18-29 years in good health. The source material was naive CD4+ T cells from blood.

CDR3 nucleotides: TGTGCCAGCAGCTTTGGGGGGAGCTCCTACAATGAGCAGTTCTTC. Amino acid sequence: CASSFGGSSYNEQFF. The genes are TRBV11-3 and TRBJ2-1; perhaps TRBD2 as D (6 bases). Between the trimmed V and J ends, which lost 3 bases and 0 bases, there was a span of 9 bases. The CDR3 has 15 residues. From germline, CDR1 is SGHNT and CDR2 YENEEA.